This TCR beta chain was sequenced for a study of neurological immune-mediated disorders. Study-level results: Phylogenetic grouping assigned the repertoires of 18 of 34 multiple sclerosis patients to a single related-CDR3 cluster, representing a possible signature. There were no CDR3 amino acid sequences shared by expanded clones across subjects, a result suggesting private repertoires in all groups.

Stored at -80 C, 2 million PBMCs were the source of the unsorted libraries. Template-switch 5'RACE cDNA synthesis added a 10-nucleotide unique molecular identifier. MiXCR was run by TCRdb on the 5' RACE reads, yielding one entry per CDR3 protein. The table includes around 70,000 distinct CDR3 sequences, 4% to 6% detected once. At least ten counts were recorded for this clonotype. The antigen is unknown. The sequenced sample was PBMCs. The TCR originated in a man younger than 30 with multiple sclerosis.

CDR3 sequence: CASTENNSPLHF. CDR3 DNA: TGCGCCAGCACCGAAAACAATTCACCCCTCCACTTT. The V and J genes are TRBV5-1 and TRBJ1-6; no clear D. Trimming removed 6 bases from V and 7 bases from J, with 8 bases in between. Per germline, CDR1 SGHRS and CDR2 YFSETQ. The CDR3 extends over 12 amino acids.